Reported below is one T cell receptor beta chain. Measured with immunoSEQ multiplex PCR; TCRdb has only the in-frame clones, and not every one. Among about 210,000 clones listed, around 90% were seen once. This sample is part of a study of blood T cell repertoires in COVID-19. Across the study: There were acute and convalescent COVID-19 samples, and they came from the United States, Italy and Spain. The cDNA or gDNA used as material had been derived from T cells, B-cell-depleted T cells, or PBMCs.

Looked up from germline, CDR1 is SNHLY and CDR2 is FYNNEI. The CDR3 extends over 15 amino acids. Trimming left V 3 bases short and J 0 bases short, with 8 bases between. The material sequenced was peripheral blood. This clonotype was obtained from a man in his 60s with acute or convalescent COVID-19. The chain employs TRBV2 and TRBJ2-2, with D unresolved. The CDR3 sequence: CASSEAAPNTGELFF. The CDR3, as DNA: TGTGCCAGCAGTGAGGCGGCCCCGAACACCGGGGAGCTGTTTTTT.